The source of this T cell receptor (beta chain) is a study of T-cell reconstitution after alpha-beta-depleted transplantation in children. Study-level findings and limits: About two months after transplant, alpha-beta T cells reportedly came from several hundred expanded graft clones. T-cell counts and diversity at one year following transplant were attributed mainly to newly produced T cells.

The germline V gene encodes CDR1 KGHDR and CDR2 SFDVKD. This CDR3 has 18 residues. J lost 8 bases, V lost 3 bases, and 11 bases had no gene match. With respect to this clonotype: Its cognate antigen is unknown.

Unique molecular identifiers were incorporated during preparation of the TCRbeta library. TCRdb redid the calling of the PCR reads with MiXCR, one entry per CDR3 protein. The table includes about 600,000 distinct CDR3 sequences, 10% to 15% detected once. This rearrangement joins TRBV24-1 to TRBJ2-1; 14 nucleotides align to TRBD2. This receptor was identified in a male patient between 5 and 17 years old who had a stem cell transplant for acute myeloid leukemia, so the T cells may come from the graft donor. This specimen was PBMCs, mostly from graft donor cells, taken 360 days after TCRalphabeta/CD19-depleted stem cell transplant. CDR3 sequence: CATSDPGTSGSVSDEQFF. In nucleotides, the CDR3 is TGTGCCACCAGTGATCCCGGGACTAGCGGGAGTGTTTCGGATGAGCAGTTCTTC.